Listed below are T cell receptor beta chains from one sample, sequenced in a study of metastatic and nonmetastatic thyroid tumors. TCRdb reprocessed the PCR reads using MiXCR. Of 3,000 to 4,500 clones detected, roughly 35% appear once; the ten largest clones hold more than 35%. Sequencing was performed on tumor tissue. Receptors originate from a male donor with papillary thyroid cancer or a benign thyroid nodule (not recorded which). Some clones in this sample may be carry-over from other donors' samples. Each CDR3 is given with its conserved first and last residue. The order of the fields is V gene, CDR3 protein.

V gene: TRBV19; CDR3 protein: CASSLRSGSEQFF
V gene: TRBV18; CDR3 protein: CASSKAATEAFF
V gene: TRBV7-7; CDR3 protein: CASSPGRQGADTQYF
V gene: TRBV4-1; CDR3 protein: CASSQVGESNEQFF
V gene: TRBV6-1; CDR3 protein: CASSEGGVGEQFF
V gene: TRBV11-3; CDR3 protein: CASSLGGGGNSPLHF
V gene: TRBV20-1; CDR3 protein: CSTRTLLSTDTQYF
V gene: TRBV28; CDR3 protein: CASSPSSGRVGNTQYF
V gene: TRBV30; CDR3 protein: CAWSVPATNEKLFF
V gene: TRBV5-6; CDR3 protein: CASSSIGGGGYTF